A single sample is the source of the 25 T cell receptor beta chains below, sequenced in a study of T cell repertoires in cytomegalovirus infection. Their antigen targets remain unknown. TCRdb re-called the reads with MiXCR, one entry per CDR3 protein. The repertoire holds hundreds of thousands of distinct CDR3 sequences, with approximately 30% as singletons. Material: cultured CD8+ T cells from PBMCs, obtained from culture after CMV antigen stimulation. These receptors originate from a human donor in good health (CMV status not recorded). Some clones in this sample may be carry-over from other donors' samples.

This chain links TRBV6-8 with TRBJ2-1; possibly TRBD1 for D (5 bases). The CDR3 is 14 residues long. In germline, CDR1 is MNHGY, CDR2 SAAAGT. Between the trimmed V and J ends, which lost 7 bases and 10 bases, there was a span of 20 bases. The CDR3 reads CASTRTDTPYEQFF. The CDR3 DNA reads TGTGCCAGCACGAGGACGGACACGCCATACGAGCAGTTCTTC.

This clonotype was picked up a small number of times. V is TRBV5-8 and J is TRBJ2-1; D not resolved. V gave up 3 bases and J gave up 5 bases, with 18 bases separating them. CDR3 length: 16 amino acids. CDR1 is SGHTS, CDR2 YDEGEE, per germline. CDR3: CASSSEVGKGNNEQFF. The CDR3 bases are TGTGCCAGCAGCTCCGAGGTGGGGAAAGGGAACAATGAGCAGTTCTTC. Full variable domain (missing parts from reference TRBV5-8 and TRBJ2-1): EAGVTQSPTHLIKTRGQQATLRCSPISGHTSVYWYQQALGLGLQFLLWYDEGEERNRGNFPPRFSGRQFPNYSSELNVNALELEDSALYLCASSSEVGKGNNEQFFGPGTRLTVL.

This clonotype was picked up a small number of times. The chain has TRBV4-3 and TRBJ2-7; D unclear. Trimming removed 4 bases from V and 7 bases from J, with 5 bases in between. Germline lookup yields CDR1 LGHNA and CDR2 YSLEER. The CDR3 has 10 residues. The CDR3 DNA reads TGCGCCAGCAGCCGATTTGAGCAGTACGTC. This codes for CASSRFEQYV.

Turning to this clonotype: One end of the junction varies from germline; a read error may be responsible. The rearrangement uses TRBV6-1 and TRBJ1-2; maybe TRBD1 (5 bases). Germline lookup yields CDR1 MNHNS and CDR2 SASEGT. The CDR3 extends over 19 amino acids. CDR3 coding DNA: TGTACCAGCAGTGAATTGGGGGTGATCGGGGCCCCGGGTGACTATGGCTACACCTTC. Translation gives CTSSELGVIGAPGDYGYTF.

In the case of this clonotype: A much larger clonotype is one base distant, so this may be a read error. The chain combines TRBV7-6 with TRBJ2-5; maybe TRBD1 (6 bases). The CDR3 length is 13 residues. CDR1 and CDR2 (germline): SGHVS, FNYEAQ. Written as DNA, the CDR3 is TGTGTCAGCAGCTTAGGGGGATGGGAGACCCAGTACTTC. Translating it yields CVSSLGGWETQYF.

V is TRBV20-1 and J is TRBJ2-2; possible D gene TRBD2, 6 bases. CDR1 DFQATT and CDR2 SNEGSKA come from the germline V gene (reference sequence). V was trimmed by 5 bases and J by 2 bases, leaving 15 bases between them. This CDR3 is built from 15 residues. The CDR3 DNA is TGCAGTGCTCGTGACTGGCGGGGTAACACCGGGGAGCTGTTTTTT. Its protein is CSARDWRGNTGELFF.

This rearrangement joins TRBV6-6 to TRBJ2-3; D not resolved. Germline CDR1 reads MNHNY; CDR2 reads SVGAGI (reference sequence). This CDR3 contains 14 residues. The germline V and J ends were trimmed by 6 bases and 2 bases, with 12 bases remaining between them. Written as DNA, the CDR3 is TGTGCCAGCAGCCTCGCACCCATCACAGATACGCAGTATTTT. This sequence encodes CASSLAPITDTQYF.

The chain is built from TRBV20-1 and TRBJ2-1; the D gene is possibly TRBD2 (6 bases). V lost 5 bases, J lost 6 bases, and 17 bases lay in between. This CDR3 spans 14 amino acids. Germline V gene data show CDR1 as DFQATT and CDR2 as SNEGSKA (reference sequence). CDR3 sequence: CSAPRLEGRNEQFF. DNA for the CDR3: TGCAGTGCTCCCCGACTAGAGGGGCGCAATGAGCAGTTCTTC.

There are a few counts of this clonotype. This rearrangement joins TRBV28 to TRBJ2-1, with TRBD2 matching over 7 bases. The CDR3 has 13 residues. The trim removed 8 bases at V and 3 bases at J, leaving 4 bases unmatched. Germline CDR1 is MDHEN and CDR2 is SYDVKM. The CDR3 DNA follows: TGTGCCAGCCGGGACTATCTCTACAATGAGCAGTTCTTC. Translation: CASRDYLYNEQFF.

The chain combines TRBV19 with TRBJ1-2; D gene unclear. The germline V gene has CDR1 LNHDA and CDR2 SQIVND (reference sequence). V lost 6 bases, J lost 3 bases, and 17 bases lay in between. The CDR3 sequence is 15 residues long. CDR3 residues: CASSSPSGGYYGYTF. The CDR3 nucleotides are TGTGCCAGTAGCTCCCCTTCGGGAGGTTACTATGGCTACACCTTC.

This clonotype appeared a few times. This chain uses TRBV6-1 with TRBJ2-7, with a possible D match to TRBD1 (5 bases). CDR1 is MNHNS and CDR2 is SASEGT in the germline V gene. V was cut by 1 base and J by 1 base, with 8 bases left in between. This CDR3 region has 14 residues. DNA of the CDR3: TGTGCCAGCAGTGAAGACAACAGGTCCTACGAGCAGTACGTC. Translation gives CASSEDNRSYEQYV.

DNA of the CDR3: TGTGCCAGCAGCTCTCAGGATGTGGTGGCCGGGGAGCTGTTTTTT. As protein: CASSSQDVVAGELFF. The chain uses TRBV5-4 and TRBJ2-2, with D uncertain. Trimming stripped 3 bases from V and 6 bases from J, with 15 bases between. The germline V gene encodes CDR1 SGHNT and CDR2 YYREEE (reference sequence). The length of the CDR3 is 15 residues.

The chain uses TRBV19 and TRBJ2-1; 8 bases are a match to TRBD2. CDR1 LNHDA and CDR2 SQIVND come from the germline V gene (reference sequence). J gave up 3 bases and V 3 bases, and 7 bases lay outside the gene matches. The CDR3 runs 16 residues. CDR3 nucleotide sequence: TGTGCCAGTAGTATCGAAGCGGGGGACCACTACAATGAGCAGTTCTTC. It translates to CASSIEAGDHYNEQFF. Full variable domain (rest looked up from reference TRBV19 and TRBJ2-1): DGGITQSPKYLFRKEGQNVTLSCEQNLNHDAMYWYRQDPGQGLRLIYYSQIVNDFQKGDIAEGYSVSREKKESFPLTVTSAQKNPTAFYLCASSIEAGDHYNEQFFGPGTRLTVL.

This clonotype was picked up many times. V and J are TRBV7-6 and TRBJ2-5; perhaps TRBD2 as D (5 bases). CDR3 size: 15 residues. V gave up 3 bases and J gave up 5 bases, with 16 bases separating them. Germline CDR1 and CDR2: SGHVS and FNYEAQ. CDR3 sequence (DNA): TGTGCCAGCAGCTTCCGCCCGGGGTTGGGGGAGACCCAGTACTTC. Encoded protein: CASSFRPGLGETQYF.

V and J are TRBV7-8 and TRBJ1-4; D not resolved. The CDR3 consists of 14 residues. Trimming left V 6 bases short and J 0 bases short, with 8 bases between. Per germline, CDR1 SGHVS and CDR2 FQNEAQ. The CDR3 region is CASRAAPTNEKLFF. The CDR3 DNA follows: TGTGCCAGCAGGGCGGCCCCAACTAATGAAAAACTGTTTTTT.

The CDR3, as DNA: TGTGCCAGCAGCTTAGACCTCTACCGCTACGAGCAGTACTTC. This gives the protein CASSLDLYRYEQYF. This rearrangement joins TRBV7-4 to TRBJ2-7, with D hard to call. Between the trimmed V and J ends, which lost 1 base and 3 bases, there was a span of 10 bases. Germline V CDR1 and CDR2: SGHVT, SQSDAQ. This CDR3 is 14 amino acids long.

The rearrangement links TRBV27 to TRBJ1-2; D is possibly TRBD1 (5 bases). V lost 8 bases and J lost 8, with 12 bases in between. Germline CDR1 MNHEY, CDR2 SMNVEV (reference sequence). This CDR3 comprises 11 residues. The CDR3: CASGETEGYTF. The CDR3 coding sequence is TGTGCCAGCGGAGAGACAGAAGGCTACACCTTC.

This clonotype was seen more than once but under ten times. The chain recombines TRBV27 with TRBJ2-1; tentatively, D is TRBD1 or TRBD2 (6 bases each). The CDR3 loop spans 18 amino acids. The V and J ends lost 8 bases and 3 bases respectively, with 26 bases between them. CDR1 MNHEY and CDR2 SMNVEV come from the germline V gene (reference sequence). The CDR3 sequence is CASFLGPIGGGSYNEQFF. The CDR3 nucleotides are TGTGCCAGCTTTTTAGGCCCCATCGGAGGGGGGAGCTACAATGAGCAGTTCTTC.

The sample holds a few counts of this clonotype. The chain joins TRBV7-2 to TRBJ1-1; D ambiguous. Trimming took 2 bases from V and 7 from J, leaving 11 bases between them. Germline lookup yields CDR1 SGHTA and CDR2 FQGNSA. The length of the CDR3 is 13 residues. The CDR3 nucleotides are TGTGCCAGCAGCTTAAGTCACCGTAATGAAGCTTTCTTT. The encoded protein is CASSLSHRNEAFF.

This sequence joins TRBV12-3 or TRBV12-4 and TRBJ2-7; tentatively, D is TRBD1 (5 bases). The CDR3 runs to 12 residues. V was trimmed by 6 bases and J by 3 bases, leaving 9 bases between them. This CDR3 is CASRSQGYEQYF. CDR3 nucleotide sequence: TGTGCCAGCAGGTCTCAGGGCTACGAGCAGTACTTC.

The sample holds a few counts of this clonotype. This chain connects TRBV4-1 to TRBJ1-1, with unresolved D. The CDR3 consists of 15 residues. The germline CDR1 and CDR2 sequences are MGHRA and YSYEKL. Trimming removed 4 bases at V and 2 bases at J, with 14 bases between. The CDR3 here is CASSPHIEVNTEAFF. For the CDR3, the DNA is TGCGCCAGCAGCCCCCATATTGAGGTTAACACTGAAGCTTTCTTT.

This clonotype appeared a few times. V gene TRBV20-1 combines with J gene TRBJ2-3; D might be TRBD1 or TRBD2, each matching 6 bases. Trimming took 0 bases from V and 2 from J, leaving 18 bases between them. Germline CDR1 is DFQATT and CDR2 is SNEGSKA (reference sequence). The CDR3 consists of 17 residues. CDR3 amino acids: CSARDSRQGGPTDTQYF. The CDR3 nucleotides are TGCAGTGCTAGAGATAGTCGCCAAGGGGGGCCCACAGATACGCAGTATTTT.

This chain joins TRBV6-5 and TRBJ2-7; 9 positions agree with TRBD1. This CDR3 contains 16 residues. V was clipped by 0 bases and J by 5 bases; unmatched bases: 8. Per germline, CDR1 MNHEY and CDR2 SVGAGI. This chain's CDR3 is CASSYSGQGFLDEQYF. The CDR3 coding sequence is TGTGCCAGCAGTTACTCGGGACAGGGTTTTCTGGACGAGCAGTACTTC.

V gene TRBV15 combines with J gene TRBJ1-1; a weak D match, TRBD1 (5 bases). The germline V and J ends were trimmed by 5 bases and 0 bases, with 13 bases remaining between them. Germline V gene data show CDR1 as LNHNV and CDR2 as YYDKDF (reference sequence). The CDR3 spans 15 residues. CDR3 coding DNA: TGTGCCACCAGCGGTCGGGGCCCTATGAACACTGAAGCTTTCTTT. Residues: CATSGRGPMNTEAFF.

This clonotype was counted ten times or more. This chain uses TRBV7-9 with TRBJ1-2; D is uncertain. V was shortened by 2 bases and J by 2 bases, with 12 bases between the two germline ends. The CDR3 runs 15 residues. The germline CDR1 and CDR2 sequences are SEHNR and FQNEAQ (reference sequence). The CDR3 DNA is TGTGCCAGCAGCTTAACGTCCGACTTAAACTATGGCTACACCTTC. This sequence encodes CASSLTSDLNYGYTF. The variable domain in full, completed from reference TRBV7-9 and TRBJ1-2, reads DTGVSQNPRHKITKRGQNVTFRCDPISEHNRLYWYRQTLGQGPEFLTYFQNEAQLEKSRLLSDRFSAERPKGSFSTLEIQRTEQGDSAMYLCASSLTSDLNYGYTFGSGTRLTVV.